Listed here are 6 T cell receptor beta chains from one sample, sequenced in a study of T-cell reconstitution after alpha-beta-depleted transplantation in children. During its preparation, the TCRbeta library received unique molecular identifiers. From the PCR reads, TCRdb called clonotypes with MiXCR, one entry per CDR3 protein. In the table there are over 80,000 distinct CDR3 sequences, 23% of which are singletons. Specimen: PBMCs, collected before TCRalphabeta/CD19-depleted stem cell transplant. The origin of the receptors is a boy aged 2-9 years with acute lymphoblastic leukemia, due to receive a stem cell transplant.

This rearrangement joins TRBV18 to TRBJ2-1; D is possibly TRBD2 (6 bases). CDR1 KGHSH and CDR2 LQKENI come from the germline V gene. The CDR3 has 17 residues. V was pared by 4 bases and J by 2 bases, with 18 bases between. The CDR3 reads CASSRVAESFPYNEQFF. DNA of the CDR3: TGTGCCAGCTCACGGGTAGCGGAGAGTTTTCCCTACAATGAGCAGTTCTTC.

This clonotype has just a few counts. The genes are TRBV20-1 and TRBJ2-5; D unclear. The V gene lost 6 bases and the J gene lost 5 bases, with 13 bases spanning the gap. This CDR3 comprises 12 residues. CDR1 and CDR2 from the germline V gene are DFQATT and SNEGSKA (reference sequence). The CDR3 spells CSAKTTVETQYF. CDR3 nucleotide sequence: TGCAGTGCCAAGACGACGGTGGAGACCCAGTACTTC.

CDR3 loop: CASSRAEVLDEQFF. DNA for the CDR3: TGTGCCAGCAGTAGAGCGGAGGTGTTGGATGAGCAGTTCTTC. This chain joins TRBV25-1 and TRBJ2-1; D is possibly TRBD2 (5 bases). The germline CDR1 and CDR2 sequences are MGHDK and SYGVNS. V lost 5 bases and J lost 8, with 16 bases in between. This CDR3 region has 14 residues.

This clonotype was observed a few times. The chain joins TRBV2 to TRBJ1-2; D is unresolved. CDR1 is SNHLY, CDR2 FYNNEI, per germline. The CDR3 extends over 15 amino acids. V lost 8 bases and J 2 bases, leaving 18 bases between the germline ends. CDR3 sequence (DNA): TGTGCCAGCGGCAGATGGCAGGCTCTCAACTATGGCTACACCTTC. Amino acid sequence: CASGRWQALNYGYTF.

This clonotype is medium-sized by share. The gene calls are TRBV7-6 and TRBJ2-2, with D maybe TRBD2 (5 bases). Trimming pared 8 bases from V and 6 bases from J, leaving 19 bases between. The CDR3 has 15 residues. Germline-derived CDR1 and CDR2 are SGHVS and FNYEAQ. CDR3 in DNA: TGTGCCAGCTCCCCGGGCCAGCGGAGTGCCGGGGAGCTGTTTTTT. Translating it yields CASSPGQRSAGELFF.

This clonotype was seen a few times. CDR3 region: CASSYVRGVNTEAFF. The CDR3 nucleotides read TGTGCCAGCAGTTACGTCCGGGGGGTGAACACTGAAGCTTTCTTT. V usage is TRBV27 and J usage is TRBJ1-1; D may be TRBD1 (5 bases). Trimming left V 4 bases short and J 0 bases short, with 12 bases between. The CDR3 spans 15 residues. Germline values: CDR1 MNHEY, CDR2 SMNVEV (reference sequence).